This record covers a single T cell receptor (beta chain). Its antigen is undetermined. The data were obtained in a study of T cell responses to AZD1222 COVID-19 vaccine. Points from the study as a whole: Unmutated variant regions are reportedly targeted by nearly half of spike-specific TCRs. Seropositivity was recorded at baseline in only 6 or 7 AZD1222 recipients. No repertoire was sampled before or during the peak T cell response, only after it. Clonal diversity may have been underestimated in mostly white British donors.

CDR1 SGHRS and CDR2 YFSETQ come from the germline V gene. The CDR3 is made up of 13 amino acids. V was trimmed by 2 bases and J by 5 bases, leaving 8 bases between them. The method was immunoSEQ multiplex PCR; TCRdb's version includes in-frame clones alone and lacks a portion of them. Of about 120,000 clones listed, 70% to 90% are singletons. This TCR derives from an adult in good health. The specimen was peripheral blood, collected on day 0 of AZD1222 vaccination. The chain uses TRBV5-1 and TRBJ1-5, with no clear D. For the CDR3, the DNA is TGCGCCAGCAGCTTAACACCTGATCAGCCCCAGCATTTT. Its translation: CASSLTPDQPQHF.